The rows below give T cell receptor beta chains drawn from one sample of a study of cytomegalovirus exposure and HLA in healthy donors. Assay: immunoSEQ multiplex PCR; the TCRdb copy retains only in-frame clones and omits some. The sample shows about 120,000 clones, roughly 70% of them seen only once. The sequencing sample was made of PBMCs. The receptors were gathered from a woman in her thirties or forties in good health and CMV-seropositive. Both conserved end residues are part of each CDR3. A D gene is named only where the DNA matches it firmly. Size tells how often a clone was seen (once, few, many) or the class of an expanded clone, and some rows leave it out.

few TRBJ2-7 TRBD2 TRBV5-4 CASTAGDRYEQYF TGTGCCAGCACCGCGGGGGACCGCTACGAGCAGTACTTC
- TRBJ1-5 - TRBV19 CASRSPQGSYQPQHF TGTGCCAGTAGATCCCCGCAGGGGAGTTATCAGCCCCAGCATTTT
few TRBJ2-7 TRBD2 TRBV7-8 CASTREGPYEQYF TGTGCCAGCACTCGGGAGGGCCCCTACGAGCAGTACTTC
- TRBJ2-1 TRBD2 TRBV7-2 CASSLVSLADNEQFF TGTGCCAGCAGCTTAGTCTCACTAGCGGACAATGAGCAGTTCTTC
- TRBJ1-1 - TRBV6-6 CASSSPGGWTEAFF TGTGCCAGCAGTTCCCCGGGGGGGTGGACTGAAGCTTTCTTT
few TRBJ1-1 - TRBV9 CASSVLEDSRAFF TGTGCCAGCAGCGTTCTAGAGGACAGTCGGGCTTTCTTT
- TRBJ1-5 TRBD1 TRBV28 CASSFGTAHNQPQHF TGTGCCAGCAGTTTCGGGACAGCCCACAATCAGCCCCAGCATTTT
- TRBJ1-3 - TRBV7-2 CASSLAAATGNTIYF TGTGCCAGCAGCTTAGCGGCGGCTACTGGAAACACCATATATTTT
- TRBJ1-2 TRBD1 TRBV6-5 CASSSTGYLHYGYTF TGTGCCAGCAGTTCGACAGGGTATCTCCACTATGGCTACACCTTC
- TRBJ2-2 - TRBV7-2 CASSLASGLGELFF TGTGCCAGCAGCTTAGCCTCAGGGCTGGGGGAGCTGTTTTTT
few TRBJ1-1 TRBD1 TRBV20-1 CSVPTGGEAFF TGCAGTGTTCCGACAGGGGGGGAAGCTTTCTTT
once TRBJ1-2 TRBD1 TRBV7-2 CASSLRDRGGGYTF TGTGCCAGCAGCTTAAGGGACAGGGGGGGAGGCTACACCTTC
few TRBJ1-4 - TRBV25-1 CASSEYTGGVVEKLFF TGTGCCAGCAGTGAATATACTGGGGGGGTTGTTGAAAAACTGTTTTTT
once TRBJ2-5 TRBD2 TRBV5-4 CASSGGTSGGQETQYF TGTGCCAGCAGCGGAGGGACTAGCGGGGGCCAAGAGACCCAGTACTTC
few TRBJ1-3 - TRBV15 CATRPGDTGNTIYF TGTGCCACCCGACCAGGGGACACTGGAAACACCATATATTTT
- TRBJ2-6 TRBD1 TRBV9 CASSLGQGVGGANVLTF TGTGCCAGCAGCCTCGGACAGGGCGTGGGTGGGGCCAACGTCCTGACTTTC
few TRBJ2-5 TRBD1 TRBV7-9 CASSLRTGGETQYF TGTGCCAGCAGCTTAAGGACAGGCGGGGAGACCCAGTACTTC
- TRBJ2-3 - TRBV7-2 CASSSRLSTDTQYF TGTGCCAGCAGCTCCCGACTTAGCACAGATACGCAGTATTTT
- TRBJ2-7 - TRBV7-6 CASSPSRSYEQYF TGTGCCAGCAGCCCGTCTCGCTCCTACGAGCAGTACTTC
medium-sized TRBJ1-5 - TRBV6-1 CASEGAAQHF TGTGCCAGCGAGGGTGCGGCCCAGCATTTT
- TRBJ1-1 - TRBV30 CAWSPRSHEAFF TGTGCCTGGAGTCCCCGGAGCCATGAAGCTTTCTTT
- TRBJ2-7 - TRBV9 CASSVSQASYEQYF TGTGCCAGCAGCGTTTCCCAAGCCTCCTACGAGCAGTACTTC
- TRBJ1-2 - TRBV4-3 CASSQLTDNLYGYTF TGCGCCAGCAGCCAGCTGACAGATAACCTCTATGGCTACACCTTC
- TRBJ2-1 TRBD1 TRBV6-1 CASSAIAGTGTNEQFF TGTGCCAGCAGTGCAATAGCCGGGACAGGCACCAATGAGCAGTTCTTC
- TRBJ2-1 TRBD2 TRBV5-4 CASSLEGGGRAGNEQFF TGTGCCAGCAGCTTGGAGGGGGGCGGGAGGGCCGGGAATGAGCAGTTCTTC
- TRBJ2-5 - TRBV7-2 CASSLTGVGQETQYF TGTGCCAGCAGCTTAACGGGGGTTGGGCAAGAGACCCAGTACTTC
- TRBJ1-1 - TRBV7-9 CASTLGSRAHTEAFF TGTGCCAGCACCCTAGGTTCCAGGGCCCACACTGAAGCTTTCTTT
- TRBJ2-7 - TRBV19 CASSIGGNEQYF TGTGCCAGTAGTATAGGAGGGAACGAGCAGTACTTC
once TRBJ2-1 - TRBV18 CASSPLSRDEQFF TGTGCCAGCTCACCTCTTTCGCGGGATGAGCAGTTCTTC
- TRBJ2-7 - TRBV2 CASSGWGRTYEQYF TGTGCCAGCAGTGGATGGGGGCGTACCTACGAGCAGTACTTC
- TRBJ2-1 - TRBV7-3 CASSLTLQVRDEQFF TGTGCCAGCAGCTTAACGTTACAGGTCAGGGATGAGCAGTTCTTC
- TRBJ2-7 - TRBV9 CASSVSTLSYEQYF TGTGCCAGCAGCGTATCAACTCTGTCCTACGAGCAGTACTTC
few TRBJ2-4 - TRBV5-6 CASSLGVRTEAKNIQYF TGTGCCAGCAGCTTGGGTGTTAGGACAGAAGCCAAAAACATTCAGTACTTC
- TRBJ1-5 TRBD1 TRBV27 CASRTGSNQPQHF TGTGCCAGCAGGACAGGGAGCAATCAGCCCCAGCATTTT
- TRBJ2-1 - TRBV6-1 CASSEDYRVSYNEQFF TGTGCCAGCAGTGAAGACTACAGGGTTTCCTACAATGAGCAGTTCTTC
- TRBJ2-1 TRBD2 TRBV28 CASVAGGSGKEQFF TGTGCCAGCGTAGCGGGGGGCTCGGGAAAGGAGCAGTTCTTC
few TRBJ1-3 TRBD1 TRBV18 CASSSGQGESSGNTIYF TGTGCCAGCTCATCCGGACAGGGCGAAAGCTCTGGAAACACCATATATTTT
- TRBJ1-3 - TRBV6-5 CASRVDSLAGNTIYF TGTGCCAGCAGAGTAGACAGCTTGGCTGGAAACACCATATATTTT
- TRBJ1-2 - TRBV6-5 CASSQGYGYTF TGTGCCAGCTCCCAGGGCTATGGCTACACCTTC
- TRBJ1-5 - TRBV6-1 CASSDWSGYDSNQPQHF TGTGCCAGCAGTGATTGGTCGGGTTACGATAGCAATCAGCCCCAGCATTTT
- TRBJ1-5 TRBD1 TRBV25-1 CASSEGDSRRGQPQHF TGTGCCAGCAGTGAGGGGGACAGCCGGAGGGGTCAGCCCCAGCATTTT